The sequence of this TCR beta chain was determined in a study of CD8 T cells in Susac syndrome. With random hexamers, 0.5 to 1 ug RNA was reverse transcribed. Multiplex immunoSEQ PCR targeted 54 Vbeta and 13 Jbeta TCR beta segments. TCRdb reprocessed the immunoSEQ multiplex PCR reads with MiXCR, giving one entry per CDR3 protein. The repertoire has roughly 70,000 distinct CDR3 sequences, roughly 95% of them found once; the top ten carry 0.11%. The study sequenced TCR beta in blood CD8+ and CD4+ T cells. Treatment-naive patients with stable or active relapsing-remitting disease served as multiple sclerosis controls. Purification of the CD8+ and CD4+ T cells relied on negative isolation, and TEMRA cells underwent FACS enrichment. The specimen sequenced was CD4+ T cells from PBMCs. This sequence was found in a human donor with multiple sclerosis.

This CDR3 is CASSMRGRRGSETQYF. The CDR3 bases are TGTGCCAGTAGTATGAGGGGGCGCCGGGGGAGCGAGACCCAGTACTTC. V and J are TRBV19 and TRBJ2-5; TRBD1 is a possible D gene (7 bases). CDR3 length: 16 residues. Per the germline V gene, CDR1 is LNHDA and CDR2 is SQIVND (reference sequence). With 3 bases removed from V and 5 bases from J, the gap between germline ends came to 19 bases.